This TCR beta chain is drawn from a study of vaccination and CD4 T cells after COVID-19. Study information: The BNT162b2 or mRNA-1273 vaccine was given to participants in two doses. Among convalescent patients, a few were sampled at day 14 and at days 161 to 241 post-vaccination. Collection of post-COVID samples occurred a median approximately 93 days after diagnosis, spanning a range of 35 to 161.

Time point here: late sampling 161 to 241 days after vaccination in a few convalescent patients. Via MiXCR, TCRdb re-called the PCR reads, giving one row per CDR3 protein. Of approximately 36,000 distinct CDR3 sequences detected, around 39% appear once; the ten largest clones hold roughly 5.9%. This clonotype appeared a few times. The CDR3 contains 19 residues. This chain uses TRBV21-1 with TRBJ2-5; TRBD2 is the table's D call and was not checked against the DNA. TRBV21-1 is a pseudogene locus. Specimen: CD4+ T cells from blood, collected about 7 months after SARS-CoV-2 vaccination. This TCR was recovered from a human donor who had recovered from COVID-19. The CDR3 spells CASSKVAGLAGEAEETQYF. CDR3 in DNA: TGTGCCAGCAGCAAGGTCGCGGGACTAGCGGGAGAGGCAGAAGAGACCCAGTACTTC.